The rows below give T cell receptor beta chains drawn from one sample of a study of OX40 agonist ivuxolimab in advanced cancers. Measured with immunoSEQ multiplex PCR; TCRdb has only the in-frame clones, and not every one. The data show 35,000 to 55,000 clones, roughly 82% seen once. Sequencing used CD4+ or CD8+ T cells sorted from blood, obtained in a trial of the OX40 agonist ivuxolimab. These receptors came from an adult with an advanced solid tumor such as melanoma, head and neck, liver or kidney cancer. The CDR3 runs from the conserved cysteine through the conserved F or W. D genes are given only for firm matches. Size is stated for part of the rows, as once, few or many counts, or as a class when the clone is expanded.

TRBV18,-,TRBJ2-5,-,TGTGCCAGCTCACCATTTCGGACAGTCCGAGAGGAGACCCAGTACTTC,CASSPFRTVREETQYF
TRBV6-1,-,TRBJ1-6,-,TGTGCCAGCAGGACAAGCCGGAGCTATAATTCACCCCTCCACTTT,CASRTSRSYNSPLHF
TRBV6-1,TRBD1,TRBJ1-6,-,TGTGCCAGCAGAAGACAGGGGATGGATAATTCACCCCTCCACTTT,CASRRQGMDNSPLHF
TRBV5-4,-,TRBJ2-1,-,TGTGCCAGCAGCTTGGGACTAGGGATTCAGTTCTTC,CASSLGLGIQFF
TRBV6-1,-,TRBJ2-3,-,TGTGCCAGCAGCGGGAGAGGGGGTAGCACAGATACGCAGTATTTT,CASSGRGGSTDTQYF
TRBV28,-,TRBJ2-5,once,TGTGCCAGCAGTTTAGTGGGGGCGAGGACGAAAGAGACCCAGTACTTC,CASSLVGARTKETQYF
TRBV7-2,-,TRBJ2-7,-,TGTGCCAGCAGCTTAGACTATGACACCCTAGAAGGACCGGGGGACGAGCAGTACTTC,CASSLDYDTLEGPGDEQYF
TRBV5-1,-,TRBJ1-5,-,TGCGCCAGCAGCTTGGAAGGGGGGTCGCAGCCCCAGCATTTT,CASSLEGGSQPQHF
TRBV9,-,TRBJ2-3,-,TGTGCCAGCAGAGCCTTAGGAGGGACAGATACGCAGTATTTT,CASRALGGTDTQYF
TRBV18,TRBD2,TRBJ2-1,few,TGTGCCAGCTCATCGGGACTAGAAGCCGGGAATGAGCAGTTCTTC,CASSSGLEAGNEQFF
TRBV6-5,TRBD1,TRBJ2-7,-,TGTGCCAGCAGTTACTCACAGGGGTGGACCGGCGAGCAGTACTTC,CASSYSQGWTGEQYF
TRBV1,-,TRBJ2-1,-,TGCACCAGCAGCCAGTTCCCCCCATCGAGCGGGAGAGTCTACAATGAGCAGTTCTTC,CTSSQFPPSSGRVYNEQFF
TRBV2,TRBD2,TRBJ2-3,-,TGTGCCAGCAGAGCAACTAGCGGTACGGCAGATACGCAGTATTTT,CASRATSGTADTQYF
TRBV9,-,TRBJ2-4,-,TGTGCCAGCAGCGCCTCGGGAGCCAAAAACATTCAGTACTTC,CASSASGAKNIQYF
TRBV28,TRBD1,TRBJ1-2,medium-sized,TGTGCCAGCAGTGTAGCCGGGACAGGGGAGAACTATGGCTACACCTTC,CASSVAGTGENYGYTF
TRBV28,TRBD1,TRBJ1-5,-,TGTGCCAGCATCCCAGGGGGGCTGGGCAATCAGCCCCAGCATTTT,CASIPGGLGNQPQHF
TRBV7-2,-,TRBJ1-2,-,TGTGCCAGCAGCTTGAGTCCGAGAGACCGTAACTATGGCTACACCTTC,CASSLSPRDRNYGYTF
TRBV7-9,TRBD1,TRBJ1-2,-,TGTGCCAGCAGCCCCGGACAGGGATGGGACTATGGCTACACCTTC,CASSPGQGWDYGYTF
TRBV5-6,-,TRBJ1-3,-,TGTGCCAGCAGTACACAGGCCTCACTCAGCTTTGGAAACACCATATATTTT,CASSTQASLSFGNTIYF
TRBV30,-,TRBJ2-7,-,TGTGCCTGGAGTCCCGAAGGACGGGAGAGGTTCTTC,CAWSPEGRERFF
TRBV19,-,TRBJ2-2,-,TGTGCCAGTAGTCCAGCCAGGGGGGGATACACCGGGGAGCTGTTTTTT,CASSPARGGYTGELFF
TRBV6-6,-,TRBJ2-7,-,TGTGCCAGCAGCTCCGTTTCCGGGGAGCAGTACTTC,CASSSVSGEQYF
TRBV6-1,TRBD1,TRBJ1-3,-,TGTGCCAGCAGTCAGGACAGGGTTGGAAACACCATATATTTT,CASSQDRVGNTIYF
TRBV7-9,-,TRBJ2-5,-,TGTGCCAGCAGCTTATCAGTTGGGGAGACCCAGTACTTC,CASSLSVGETQYF
TRBV18,TRBD1,TRBJ2-3,-,TGTGCCAGCTCACCGAGGCAGGGGGCAAATACGGCGGTGACAGATACGCAGTATTTT,CASSPRQGANTAVTDTQYF
TRBV18,-,TRBJ1-1,once,TGTGCCAGCTCACCAGCAGGGTCGTCGAACACTGAAGCTTTCTTT,CASSPAGSSNTEAFF
TRBV28,-,TRBJ1-2,-,TGTGCCAGCATCCAAGACAGGTCTGGCTACACCTTC,CASIQDRSGYTF
TRBV21-1,-,TRBJ1-6,-,TGTGCCAGCAGCAAAGATGGGAAGGGGACGGGGAATTCACCCCTCCACTTT,CASSKDGKGTGNSPLHF
TRBV27,TRBD1,TRBJ2-5,-,TGTGCCAGCAGTTTATACGGCGGACAGGGAACGGAGGACTTC,CASSLYGGQGTEDF
TRBV27,-,TRBJ2-1,-,TGTGCCAGCAGTTTGCAGGGAAATGGTGAGCAGTTCTTC,CASSLQGNGEQFF
TRBV28,-,TRBJ1-2,-,TGTGCCAGCAGTTCAGGGGACTATGGCTACACCTTC,CASSSGDYGYTF
TRBV5-4,TRBD2,TRBJ2-7,-,TGTGCCAGCAGCGCGACTAGCGGGAGTAACTACGAGCAGTACTTC,CASSATSGSNYEQYF
TRBV30,-,TRBJ2-1,few,TGTGCCTGGAGGAATAGGGTACGAGGAACCAATGAGCAGTTCTTC,CAWRNRVRGTNEQFF
TRBV30,-,TRBJ2-5,-,TGTGCCTGGAGTGTAATTGGGCTATCACAGGAGACCCAGTACTTC,CAWSVIGLSQETQYF
TRBV28,-,TRBJ2-1,few,TGTGCCAGCCGAGCCCCCGGGCCGACAAATGAGCAGTTCTTC,CASRAPGPTNEQFF
TRBV5-4,TRBD2,TRBJ2-3,-,TGTGCCAGCAGCCGCCGGACTAGCGTTAAGGATACGCAGTATTTT,CASSRRTSVKDTQYF
TRBV29-1,-,TRBJ2-7,once,TGCAGCGCTGCCGCAGGGTCCGGCGAGCAGTACTTC,CSAAAGSGEQYF